This TCR beta chain appears in the sequencing data of a study of monozygotic twins with inflammatory bowel disease. There are 12 residues in the CDR3. CDR1 is MNHEY and CDR2 is SMNVEV in the germline V gene (reference sequence). The input for each TCR library was approximately 3,400 ng of total RNA. Using the 5' RACE reads, TCRdb records one entry per CDR3 protein without DNA. Its clone listing holds some 400,000 distinct CDR3 sequences. Blood was collected, approximately 2.7 ml per donor. This receptor was identified in a human donor with ulcerative colitis or Crohn's disease, or a healthy co-twin of an affected twin (not recorded which). The source material was blood. The chain recombines TRBV27 with TRBJ2-3. This CDR3 is CASSLVGDAQYF.